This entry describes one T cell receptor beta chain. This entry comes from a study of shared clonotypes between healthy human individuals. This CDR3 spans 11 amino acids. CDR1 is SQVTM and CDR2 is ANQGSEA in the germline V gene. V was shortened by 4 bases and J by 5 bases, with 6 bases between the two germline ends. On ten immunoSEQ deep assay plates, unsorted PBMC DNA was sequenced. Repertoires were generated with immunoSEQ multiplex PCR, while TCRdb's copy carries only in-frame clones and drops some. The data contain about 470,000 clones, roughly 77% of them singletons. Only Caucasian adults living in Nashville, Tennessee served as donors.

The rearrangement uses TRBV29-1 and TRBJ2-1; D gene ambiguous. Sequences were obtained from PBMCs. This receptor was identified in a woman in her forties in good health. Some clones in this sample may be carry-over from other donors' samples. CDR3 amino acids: CSVAVNNEQFF. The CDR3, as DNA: TGCAGCGTTGCCGTAAACAATGAGCAGTTCTTC.